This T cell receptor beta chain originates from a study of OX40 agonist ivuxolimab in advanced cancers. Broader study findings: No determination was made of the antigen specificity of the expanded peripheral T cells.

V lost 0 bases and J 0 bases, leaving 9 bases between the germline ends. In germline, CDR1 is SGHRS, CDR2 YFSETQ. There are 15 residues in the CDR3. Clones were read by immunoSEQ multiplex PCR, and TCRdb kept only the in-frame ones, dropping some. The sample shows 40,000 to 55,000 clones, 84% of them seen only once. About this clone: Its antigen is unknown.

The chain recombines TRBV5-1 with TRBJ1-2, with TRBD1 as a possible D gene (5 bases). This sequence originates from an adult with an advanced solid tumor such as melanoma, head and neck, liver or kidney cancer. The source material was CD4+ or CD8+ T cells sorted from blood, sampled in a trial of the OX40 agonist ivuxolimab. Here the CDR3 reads CASSLARDPNYGYTF. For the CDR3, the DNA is TGCGCCAGCAGCTTGGCGAGGGACCCTAACTATGGCTACACCTTC.